The source of this T cell receptor (beta chain) is a study of T cell clones after liver transplantation. Background on the study: Immunosuppression withdrawal was tried within 2 years after liver transplantation in this trial. Pre-transplant mixed lymphocyte reactions yielded third-party-reactive TCRbeta sequences as comparators for graft-donor-reactive sequences.

Germline V gene lookup returns CDR1 SGDLS and CDR2 YYNGEE. V was clipped by 4 bases and J by 4 bases, with 20 bases between them. CDR3 length equals 17 residues. The repertoire was sequenced with immunoSEQ multiplex PCR; TCRdb's copy has only in-frame clones and lacks some. The data show tens of thousands of clones, around 93% seen once. Sequenced material: CD4+ T cells from blood, taken about 26 months after liver transplant. This TCR was sampled from a human patient who received a liver transplant. Some T cells may be supplied by the graft donor. The chain carries TRBV9 and TRBJ2-2; maybe TRBD2 (6 bases). The CDR3, as DNA: TGTGCCAGCAGCACCCAGTTCCCGGGAGTCGGCACCGGGGAGCTGTTTTTT. This translates into CASSTQFPGVGTGELFF.